This T cell receptor beta chain was recovered during a study of shared clonotypes between healthy human individuals. CD45RO-negative cells were positively selected for CCR7, leaving out terminally differentiated effector memory CD45RA+ cells. Donors had no recently reported acute infections or vaccinations and were HIV-negative. Findings and limits, study-wide: Compared with memory subsets, naive subsets generally had larger estimated richness.

Germline V CDR1 and CDR2: MNHEY, SMNVEV (reference sequence). V was shortened by 5 bases and J by 4 bases, with 11 bases between the two germline ends. The CDR3 totals 13 residues. Generated by immunoSEQ multiplex PCR, the TCRdb table keeps only in-frame clones and is missing some. The sample has some 600,000 clones, about 96% seen once; the top ten hold approximately 0.12%. Note on this clone: Antigen: not known.

This chain uses TRBV27 with TRBJ1-1; D ambiguous. This receptor was taken from a woman aged 25 to 39 in good health. Sequences were obtained from naive CD8+ T cells sorted from blood. The CDR3 coding sequence is TGTGCCAGCAGTCCCCCTGAGAGCACTGAAGCTTTCTTT. Encoded protein: CASSPPESTEAFF.